This T cell receptor beta chain came from a study of siplizumab effects on memory and regulatory T cells. Findings of the study overall: Proliferating Tregs in siplizumab cultures were never verified as suppressive. Roughly 75-95% of proliferating CD4+ or CD8+ clones defied assignment to a naive or memory phenotype.

Points on this clone: Its matching antigen is unknown.

Trimming removed 8 bases at V and 0 bases at J, with 13 bases between. Germline CDR1 and CDR2: LNHNV and YYDKDF (reference sequence). The length of the CDR3 is 15 residues. Assays were performed on roughly 96,000 TCR templates per sample. Only in-frame clones appear in the TCRdb table, and some are missing; sequencing was by immunoSEQ multiplex PCR. The data hold about 50,000 clones, with less than 90% observed a single time. Unstimulated naive, memory, effector memory and TEMRA subsets were also sequenced, drawn from a few donor pairs. This TCR was sampled from a human donor in good health. Specimen: naive CD8+ T cells sorted from blood. V and J are TRBV15 and TRBJ2-2; D remains ambiguous. The DNA for the CDR3 is TGTGCCACCCGCGCGGCTTTATCGAACACCGGGGAGCTGTTTTTT. It encodes CATRAALSNTGELFF. Looking up the rest from reference TRBV15 and TRBJ2-2 gives the full variable domain: DAMVIQNPRYQVTQFGKPVTLSCSQTLNHNVMYWYQQKSSQAPKLLFHYYDKDFNNEADTPDNFQSRRPNTSFCFLDIRSPGLGDTAMYLCATRAALSNTGELFFGEGSRLTVL.